The T cell receptor (beta chain) described here comes from a study of beta chain features in type 1 diabetes. Study-wide findings and caveats: The naive, central memory and Treg TCRB repertoires of patients appeared to be more similar to one another than those of healthy donors. Researchers report that Type 1 diabetes patients had moderately but significantly shorter TCRB CDR3s across all four CD4+ subsets.

This CDR3 is 15 amino acids long. Trimming removed 1 base from V and 4 bases from J; junction bases left unmatched: 5. Per the germline V gene, CDR1 is SGHTA and CDR2 is FQGNSA. In regard to this clone: Its target is not known.

Since all of the isolated RNA was reverse transcribed, expressed TCRB transcripts were what got sequenced. The table came from immunoSEQ multiplex PCR; TCRdb's copy has only in-frame clones and leaves some out. The sample has 300,000 to 350,000 clones; roughly a tenth are singletons. This sequence joins TRBV7-2 and TRBJ2-5, with 8 bases that match TRBD2. The sequence derives from a man aged 25-45 years with type 1 diabetes. Sequenced material: central memory CD4+ T cells from blood. The CDR3 is CASSLDRTSPETQYF. The CDR3 bases are TGTGCCAGCAGCTTAGACAGGACTAGCCCAGAGACCCAGTACTTC.